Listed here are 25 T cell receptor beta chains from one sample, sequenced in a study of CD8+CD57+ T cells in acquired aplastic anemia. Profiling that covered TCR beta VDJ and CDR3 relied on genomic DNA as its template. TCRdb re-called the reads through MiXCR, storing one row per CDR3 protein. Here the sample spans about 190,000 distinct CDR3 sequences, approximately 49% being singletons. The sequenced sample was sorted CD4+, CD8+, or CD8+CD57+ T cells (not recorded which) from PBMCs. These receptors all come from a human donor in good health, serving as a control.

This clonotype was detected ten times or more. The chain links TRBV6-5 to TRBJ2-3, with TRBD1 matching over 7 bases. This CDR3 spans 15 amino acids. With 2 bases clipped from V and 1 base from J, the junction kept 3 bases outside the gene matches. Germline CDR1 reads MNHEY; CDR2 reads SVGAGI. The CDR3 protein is CASSYRGLGTDTQYF. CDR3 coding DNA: TGTGCCAGCAGTTACAGGGGGCTGGGCACAGATACGCAGTATTTT.

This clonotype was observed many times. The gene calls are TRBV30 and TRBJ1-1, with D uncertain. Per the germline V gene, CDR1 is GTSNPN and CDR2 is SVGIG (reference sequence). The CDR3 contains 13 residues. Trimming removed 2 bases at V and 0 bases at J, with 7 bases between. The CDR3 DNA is TGTGCCTGGAGTCAGTCGATGAACACTGAAGCTTTCTTT. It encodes CAWSQSMNTEAFF. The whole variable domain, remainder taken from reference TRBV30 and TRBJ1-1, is SQTIHQWPATLVQPVGSPLSLECTVEGTSNPNLYWYRQAAGRGLQLLFYSVGIGQISSEVPQNLSASRPQDRQFILSSKKLLLSDSGFYLCAWSQSMNTEAFFGQGTRLTVV.

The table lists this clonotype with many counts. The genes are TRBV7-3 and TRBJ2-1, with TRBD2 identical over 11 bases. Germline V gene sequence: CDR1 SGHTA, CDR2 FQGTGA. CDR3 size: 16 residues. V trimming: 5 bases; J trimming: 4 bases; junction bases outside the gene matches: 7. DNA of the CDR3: TGTGCCAGCAGCCCACATCTAGCGGGGGGATACAATGAGCAGTTCTTC. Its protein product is CASSPHLAGGYNEQFF.

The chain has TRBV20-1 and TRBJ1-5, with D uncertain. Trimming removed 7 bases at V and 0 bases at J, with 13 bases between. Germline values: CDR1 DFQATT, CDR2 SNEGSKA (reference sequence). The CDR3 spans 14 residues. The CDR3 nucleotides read TGCAGTGTCTCGCGGGGAGATAGCAATCAGCCCCAGCATTTT. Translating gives CSVSRGDSNQPQHF.

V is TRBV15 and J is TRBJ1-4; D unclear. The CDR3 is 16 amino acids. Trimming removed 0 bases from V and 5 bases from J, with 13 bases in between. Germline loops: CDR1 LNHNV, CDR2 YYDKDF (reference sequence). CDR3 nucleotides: TGTGCCACCAGCAGAGATCCCGGGAGAAGAAATGAAAAACTGTTTTTT. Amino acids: CATSRDPGRRNEKLFF.

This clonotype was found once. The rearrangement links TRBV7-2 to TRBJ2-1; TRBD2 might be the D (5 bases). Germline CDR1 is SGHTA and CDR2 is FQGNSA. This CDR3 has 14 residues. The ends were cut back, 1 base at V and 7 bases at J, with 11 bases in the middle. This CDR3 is CTSSLGGPRNEQFF. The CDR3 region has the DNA TGTACCAGCAGCTTAGGCGGGCCCAGAAATGAGCAGTTCTTC.

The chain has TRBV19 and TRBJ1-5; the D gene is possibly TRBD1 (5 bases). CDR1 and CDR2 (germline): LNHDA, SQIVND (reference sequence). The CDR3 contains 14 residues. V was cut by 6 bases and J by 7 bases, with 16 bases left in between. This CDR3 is CASSPPGWDQPQHF. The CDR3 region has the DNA TGTGCCAGTAGCCCCCCGGGGTGGGACCAGCCCCAGCATTTT.

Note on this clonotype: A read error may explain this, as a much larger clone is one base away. CDR3 sequence reads: CASNQTGGQIVGELFF. The CDR3 DNA reads TGTGCCAGCAACCAGACAGGGGGCCAGATAGTAGGGGAGCTGTTTTTT. V is TRBV9 and J is TRBJ2-2; 10 nucleotides align to TRBD1. V shed 6 bases, J shed 8 bases, and the junction held 13 bases outside the gene matches. CDR1 SGDLS and CDR2 YYNGEE come from the germline V gene. This CDR3 is 16 amino acids long.

The CDR3 reads CSVEGSGGQGEQYF. The DNA of the CDR3 is TGCAGCGTCGAGGGTTCGGGGGGGCAGGGCGAGCAGTACTTC. V and J are TRBV29-1 and TRBJ2-7, with 8 bases matching TRBD2. Trimming took 6 bases from V and 6 from J; bases not matched to a gene: 13. This CDR3 has 14 residues. CDR1 and CDR2 from the germline V gene are SQVTM and ANQGSEA.

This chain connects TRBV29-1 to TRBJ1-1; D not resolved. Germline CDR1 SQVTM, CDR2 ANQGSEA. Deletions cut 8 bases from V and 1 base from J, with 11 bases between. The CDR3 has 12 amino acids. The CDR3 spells CSLADKNTEAFF. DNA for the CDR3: TGCAGCTTAGCAGATAAGAACACTGAAGCTTTCTTT. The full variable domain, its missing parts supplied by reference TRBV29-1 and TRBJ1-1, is SAVISQKPSRDICQRGTSLTIQCQVDSQVTMMFWYRQQPGQSLTLIATANQGSEATYESGFVIDKFPISRPNLTFSTLTVSNMSPEDSSIYLCSLADKNTEAFFGQGTRLTVV.

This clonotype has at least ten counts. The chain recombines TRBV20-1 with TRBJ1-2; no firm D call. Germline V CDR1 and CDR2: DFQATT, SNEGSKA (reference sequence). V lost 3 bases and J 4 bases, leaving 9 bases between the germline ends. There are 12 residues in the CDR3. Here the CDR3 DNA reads TGCAGTGCTAGTAGCGGGTCCTATGGCTACACCTTC. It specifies CSASSGSYGYTF.

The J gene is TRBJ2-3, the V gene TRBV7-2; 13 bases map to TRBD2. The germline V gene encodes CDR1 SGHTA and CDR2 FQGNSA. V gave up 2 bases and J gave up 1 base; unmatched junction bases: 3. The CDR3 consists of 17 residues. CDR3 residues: CASSLSGLAGRTDTQYF. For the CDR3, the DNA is TGTGCCAGCAGCTTATCGGGACTAGCGGGGCGCACAGATACGCAGTATTTT.

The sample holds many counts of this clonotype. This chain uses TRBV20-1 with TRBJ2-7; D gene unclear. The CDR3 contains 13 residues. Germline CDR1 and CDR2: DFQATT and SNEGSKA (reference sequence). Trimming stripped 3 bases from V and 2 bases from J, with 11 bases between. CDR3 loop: CSASRDNTYEQYF. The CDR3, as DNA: TGCAGTGCTAGCCGAGACAATACCTACGAGCAGTACTTC.

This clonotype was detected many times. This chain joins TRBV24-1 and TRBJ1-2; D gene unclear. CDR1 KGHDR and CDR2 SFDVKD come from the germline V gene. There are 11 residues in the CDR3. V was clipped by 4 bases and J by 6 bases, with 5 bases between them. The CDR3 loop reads CATSDMNGYTF. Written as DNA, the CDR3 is TGTGCCACCAGTGACATGAATGGCTACACCTTC.

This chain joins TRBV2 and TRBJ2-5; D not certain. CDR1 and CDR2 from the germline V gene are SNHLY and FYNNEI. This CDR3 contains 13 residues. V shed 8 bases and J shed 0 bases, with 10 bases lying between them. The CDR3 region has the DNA TGTGCCAGCTTCCCTCAGTACCAAGAGACCCAGTACTTC. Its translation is CASFPQYQETQYF.

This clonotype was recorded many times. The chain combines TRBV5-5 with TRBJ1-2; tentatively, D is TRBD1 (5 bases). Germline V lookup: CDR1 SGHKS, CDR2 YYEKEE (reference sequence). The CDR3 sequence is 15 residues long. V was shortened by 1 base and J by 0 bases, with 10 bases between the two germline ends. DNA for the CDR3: TGTGCCAGCAGCTTGAACCCGGGGCCTAACTATGGCTACACCTTC. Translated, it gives CASSLNPGPNYGYTF.

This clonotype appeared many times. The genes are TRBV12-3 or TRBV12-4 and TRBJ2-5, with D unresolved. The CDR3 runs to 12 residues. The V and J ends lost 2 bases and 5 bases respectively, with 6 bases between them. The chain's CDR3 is CASSLQPETQYF. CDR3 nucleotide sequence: TGTGCCAGCAGTTTACAGCCGGAGACCCAGTACTTC.

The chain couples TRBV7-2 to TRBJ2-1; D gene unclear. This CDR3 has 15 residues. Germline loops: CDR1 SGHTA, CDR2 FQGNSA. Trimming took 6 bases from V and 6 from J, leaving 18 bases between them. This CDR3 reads CASSLRFLPSNEQFF. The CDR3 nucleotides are TGTGCCAGCAGTCTCCGCTTTTTGCCTAGCAATGAGCAGTTCTTC.

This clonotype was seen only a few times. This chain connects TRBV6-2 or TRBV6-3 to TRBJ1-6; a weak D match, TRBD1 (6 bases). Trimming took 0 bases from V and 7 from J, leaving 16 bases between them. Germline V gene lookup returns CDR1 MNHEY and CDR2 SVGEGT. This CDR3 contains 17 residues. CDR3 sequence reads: CASSYSSAWQGNSPLHF. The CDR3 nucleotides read TGTGCCAGCAGTTACTCGTCGGCCTGGCAGGGGAATTCACCCCTCCACTTT.

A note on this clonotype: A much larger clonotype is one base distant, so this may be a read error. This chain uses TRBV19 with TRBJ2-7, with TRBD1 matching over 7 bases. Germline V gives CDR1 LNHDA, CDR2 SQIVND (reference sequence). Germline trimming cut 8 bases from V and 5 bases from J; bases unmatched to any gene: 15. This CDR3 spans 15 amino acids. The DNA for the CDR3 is TGTGCCAGTGGTCGTCCGGGACAGAATTTCAACGAGCAGTACTTC. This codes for CASGRPGQNFNEQYF.

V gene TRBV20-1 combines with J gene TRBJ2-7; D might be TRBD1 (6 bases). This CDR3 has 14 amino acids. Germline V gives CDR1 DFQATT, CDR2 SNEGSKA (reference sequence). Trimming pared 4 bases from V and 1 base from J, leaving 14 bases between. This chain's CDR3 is CSAIIDRTSYEQYF. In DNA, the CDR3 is TGCAGTGCTATAATAGACAGGACTTCCTACGAGCAGTACTTC.

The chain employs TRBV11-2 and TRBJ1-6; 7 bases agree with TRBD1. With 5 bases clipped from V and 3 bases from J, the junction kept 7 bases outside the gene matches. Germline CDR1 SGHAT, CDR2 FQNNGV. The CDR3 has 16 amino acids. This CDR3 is CASSRQGQDYNSPLHF. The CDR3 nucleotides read TGTGCCAGCAGCAGACAGGGTCAAGACTATAATTCACCCCTCCACTTT.

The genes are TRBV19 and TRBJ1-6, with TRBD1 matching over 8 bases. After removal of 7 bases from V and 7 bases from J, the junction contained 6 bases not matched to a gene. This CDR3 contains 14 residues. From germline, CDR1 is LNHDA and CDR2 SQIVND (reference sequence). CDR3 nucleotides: TGTGCCAGTAACCACAGGGGGACAAATTCACCCCTCCACTTT. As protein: CASNHRGTNSPLHF.

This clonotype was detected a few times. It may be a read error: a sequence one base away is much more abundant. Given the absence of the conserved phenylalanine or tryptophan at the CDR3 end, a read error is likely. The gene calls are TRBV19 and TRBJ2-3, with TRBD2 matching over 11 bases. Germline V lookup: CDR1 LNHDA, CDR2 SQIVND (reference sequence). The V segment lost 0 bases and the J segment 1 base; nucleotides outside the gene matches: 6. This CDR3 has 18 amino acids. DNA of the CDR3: TGTGCCAGTAGTATAGAAATACTAGCGGGGGATCGCACAGATACGCAGTATTCT. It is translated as CASSIEILAGDRTDTQYS.

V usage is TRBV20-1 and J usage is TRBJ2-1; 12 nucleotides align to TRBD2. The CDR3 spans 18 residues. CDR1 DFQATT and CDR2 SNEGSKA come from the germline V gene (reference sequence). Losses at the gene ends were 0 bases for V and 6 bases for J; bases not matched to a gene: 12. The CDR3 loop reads CSARDWSPLAGGSNEQFF. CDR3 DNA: TGCAGTGCTAGAGATTGGAGCCCTCTAGCGGGGGGGAGCAATGAGCAGTTCTTC.